The 18 T cell receptor beta chains below all came from one sample that was sequenced in a study of T cell repertoires in cytomegalovirus infection. TCRdb passed the reads through MiXCR, listing each CDR3 protein once. This sample has 60,000 to 75,000 distinct CDR3 sequences, with more than 25% found just once. Which antigens these TCRs recognize remains unknown. The input for sequencing was CD8+ T cells from cultured PBMCs, taken from culture after CMV antigen stimulation. The receptor source for this set is a human donor in good health (CMV status not recorded). Some clones in this sample may be carry-over from other donors' samples.

This clonotype was counted many times. This chain uses TRBV4-1 with TRBJ2-6; TRBD2 is a possible D gene (5 bases). V lost 3 bases and J lost 4, with 13 bases in between. Germline-derived CDR1 and CDR2 are MGHRA and YSYEKL. CDR3 length equals 16 residues. CDR3 DNA sequence: TGCGCCAGCAGCCACCCCAGGAGGTCCGGGGCCAACGTCCTGACTTTC. Its protein is CASSHPRRSGANVLTF.

The J gene is TRBJ2-5, the V gene TRBV27, with D perhaps matching TRBD1 or TRBD2 (6 bases each). Trimming removed 1 base at V and 3 bases at J, with 9 bases between. Per germline, CDR1 MNHEY and CDR2 SMNVEV (reference sequence). This CDR3 contains 14 residues. CDR3 nucleotide sequence: TGTGCCAGCAGTTTATTGGGGGGCGAAGAGACCCAGTACTTC. Translated, it gives CASSLLGGEETQYF.

The chain recombines TRBV19 with TRBJ2-1; maybe TRBD1 (6 bases). Per the germline V gene, CDR1 is LNHDA and CDR2 is SQIVND (reference sequence). The CDR3 runs to 13 residues. V gave up 6 bases and J gave up 10 bases, with 16 bases separating them. The DNA of the CDR3 is TGTGCCAGTAGGAAGAGGACAGAGAGAGAGCAGTTCTTC. This translates into CASRKRTEREQFF.

This clonotype was recorded a few times. This sequence joins TRBV5-4 and TRBJ1-1; TRBD1 is a possible D gene (5 bases). V lost 1 base and J 2 bases, leaving 18 bases between the germline ends. The CDR3 sequence is 17 residues long. Per the germline V gene, CDR1 is SGHNT and CDR2 is YYREEE (reference sequence). The CDR3 DNA follows: TGTGCCAGCAGCTTGTCGTGGCAGGGAAGTTTTAACACTGAAGCTTTCTTT. This codes for CASSLSWQGSFNTEAFF.

This clonotype has only one observation. One end of the junction does not line up with germline, which may come from a read error. The chain is built from TRBV7-9 and TRBJ1-6; weak D call: TRBD1 (5 bases). This CDR3 contains 15 residues. The germline gives CDR1 SEHNR, CDR2 FQNEAQ (reference sequence). The CDR3, as DNA: TGTGCCAGCGTAGGGGATGGGTCCTATGATTCACCCCTCCACTTT. It specifies CASVGDGSYDSPLHF.

This rearrangement joins TRBV7-9 to TRBJ2-5; the match to TRBD2 covers 14 bases. Trimming at V came to 1 base and at J to 5 bases, leaving 6 bases not matched to a gene. Per germline, CDR1 SEHNR and CDR2 FQNEAQ (reference sequence). This CDR3 is built from 17 residues. The CDR3 sequence: CASSLGGTSGRGETQYF. CDR3 DNA sequence: TGTGCCAGCAGCTTAGGGGGGACTAGCGGGAGAGGTGAGACCCAGTACTTC. The whole variable domain, remainder taken from reference TRBV7-9 and TRBJ2-5, is DTGVSQNPRHKITKRGQNVTFRCDPISEHNRLYWYRQTLGQGPEFLTYFQNEAQLEKSRLLSDRFSAERPKGSFSTLEIQRTEQGDSAMYLCASSLGGTSGRGETQYFGPGTRLLVL.

The rearrangement links TRBV6-1 to TRBJ2-7; D is perhaps TRBD1 (5 bases). Trimming removed 10 bases from V and 4 bases from J, with 8 bases in between. The CDR3 covers 10 residues. Germline V gene sequence: CDR1 MNHNS, CDR2 SASEGT. CDR3 nucleotide sequence: TGTGCCATACGACAGTACGAGCAGTACTTC. The encoded protein is CAIRQYEQYF.

There are a few counts of this clonotype. The genes are TRBV4-1 and TRBJ2-7; D may be TRBD1 (5 bases). V was shortened by 0 bases and J by 7 bases, with 10 bases between the two germline ends. Germline assignment: CDR1 MGHRA and CDR2 YSYEKL. The CDR3 totals 13 residues. CDR3 sequence reads: CASSQDSRVEQYF. The CDR3 DNA reads TGCGCCAGCAGCCAAGATAGCAGGGTTGAGCAGTACTTC.

CDR3 nucleotides: TGTGCCAGCAGACACCCCTCCATCTACGAGCAGTACTTC. As protein: CASRHPSIYEQYF. V and J are TRBV7-2 and TRBJ2-7; D remains unclear. The germline CDR1 and CDR2 sequences are SGHTA and FQGNSA. The V and J ends lost 6 bases and 3 bases respectively, with 12 bases between them. The CDR3 is 13 residues long.

The chain carries TRBV19 and TRBJ1-1; D is possibly TRBD1 (5 bases). Per germline, CDR1 LNHDA and CDR2 SQIVND (reference sequence). Trimming left V 6 bases short and J 4 bases short, with 12 bases between. This CDR3 contains 13 residues. CDR3 sequence (DNA): TGTGCCAGTAGCGTAGGGGCGGGCACTGAAGCTTTCTTT. This gives the protein CASSVGAGTEAFF.

The genes are TRBV11-2 and TRBJ2-5, with a weak D call TRBD1 (5 bases). CDR3 length: 14 residues. Germline V gene lookup returns CDR1 SGHAT and CDR2 FQNNGV. V lost 0 bases to trimming and J lost 2 bases, with 7 bases between them. The CDR3 reads CASSLEGPQETQYF. The CDR3 nucleotides are TGTGCCAGCAGCTTAGAGGGGCCACAAGAGACCCAGTACTTC. Drawing the rest from reference TRBV11-2 and TRBJ2-5, the complete variable domain is EAGVAQSPRYKIIEKRQSVAFWCNPISGHATLYWYQQILGQGPKLLIQFQNNGVVDDSQLPKDRFSAERLKGVDSTLKIQPAKLEDSAVYLCASSLEGPQETQYFGPGTRLLVL.

This clonotype came up many times. V gene TRBV6-1 combines with J gene TRBJ2-5; TRBD2 might be the D (7 bases). The CDR3 is 15 residues long. In germline, CDR1 is MNHNS, CDR2 SASEGT. Trimming shortened V by 6 bases and J by 5 bases, and 19 bases separated the two germline ends. The CDR3 coding sequence is TGTGCCAGCAGAGGAGATGGGGGGGCTGGGGAGACCCAGTACTTC. It is translated as CASRGDGGAGETQYF.

The chain combines TRBV7-6 with TRBJ1-2; D unresolved. The V gene lost 1 base and the J gene lost 2 bases, with 2 bases spanning the gap. This CDR3 has 12 amino acids. In germline, CDR1 is SGHVS, CDR2 FNYEAQ. The chain's CDR3 is CASSLDNYGYTF. Here the CDR3 DNA reads TGTGCCAGCAGCTTAGACAACTATGGCTACACCTTC.

V gene TRBV10-3 combines with J gene TRBJ2-7, with 9 bases fitting TRBD2. Germline CDR1 reads ENHRY; CDR2 reads SYGVKD. V shed 3 bases, J shed 2 bases, and the junction held 5 bases outside the gene matches. The CDR3 sequence is 15 residues long. The CDR3 nucleotides read TGTGCCATCAGTGACAATAGCGGGAGTACCTACGAGCAGTACTTC. Protein product: CAISDNSGSTYEQYF.

This chain uses TRBV7-2 with TRBJ1-4; no reliable D call. CDR3 size: 15 residues. The germline V gene has CDR1 SGHTA and CDR2 FQGNSA. V was trimmed by 3 bases and J by 4 bases, leaving 12 bases between them. CDR3 coding DNA: TGTGCCAGCAGCTTGGATTTGACTTTTAATGAAAAACTGTTTTTT. Its translation: CASSLDLTFNEKLFF.

This clonotype has just a few counts. The rearrangement links TRBV7-9 to TRBJ2-1, with 8 bases lining up with TRBD1. Per the germline V gene, CDR1 is SEHNR and CDR2 is FQNEAQ (reference sequence). Unmatched junction bases numbered 4, after V lost 5 bases and J lost 7 bases. The CDR3 runs 13 residues. Here the CDR3 reads CASSQDRVNEQFF. CDR3 sequence (DNA): TGTGCCAGCAGCCAGGACAGGGTGAATGAGCAGTTCTTC.

This clonotype was seen repeatedly, ten times or more. The J gene is TRBJ1-2, the V gene TRBV4-1; D is uncertain. The CDR3 totals 16 residues. The germline gives CDR1 MGHRA, CDR2 YSYEKL. V was cut by 0 bases and J by 4 bases, with 15 bases left in between. The CDR3 sequence: CASSQDQALQIYGYTF. Written as DNA, the CDR3 is TGCGCCAGCAGCCAAGATCAAGCTCTACAAATCTATGGCTACACCTTC.

In this sample, this clonotype turned up a few times. The chain links TRBV4-3 to TRBJ1-1; TRBD1 might be the D (6 bases). With 5 bases removed from V and 1 base from J, the gap between germline ends came to 11 bases. The CDR3 loop spans 14 amino acids. Germline loops: CDR1 LGHNA, CDR2 YSLEER. CDR3 coding DNA: TGCGCCAGCAGCGAAGGACAGTGGAACACTGAAGCTTTCTTT. Translating gives CASSEGQWNTEAFF.